This TCR beta chain was found in a study of vaccination effects on CD4 cells after COVID-19. About the research overall: Post-vaccine sample collection fell at a median of 72 days after the second dose. Study results and caveats: In vaccinees who were healthy, merely 1 out of 255 vaccine-induced clones cross-reacted with common cold coronaviruses. Pronounced clonal contraction occurred in clones induced by infection and by vaccine late after vaccination.

Only in-frame clones appear in the TCRdb table, and some are missing; sequencing was by immunoSEQ multiplex PCR. The sample consists of some 68,000 clones, over 70% of them appearing once. This CDR3 has 17 amino acids. Trimming stripped 4 bases from V and 6 bases from J, with 23 bases between. Germline lookup yields CDR1 MNHNS and CDR2 SASEGT. This clone was counted once. The antigen remains unidentified. In the ViraFEST assay, antigen-specific CD4+ clonotypes were identified by expansion after peptide-pool stimulation. Isolation of CD4+ T cells took place after about nine days of culture. The participants, recipients of two vaccine doses, got either BNT162b2 or mRNA-1273. The authors exchanged half the medium for IL-2 medium on days 3 and 7.

The sequence derives from a human donor who received a COVID-19 vaccine. The gene calls are TRBV6-1 and TRBJ2-3; D is possibly TRBD2 (5 bases). The material sequenced was CD4+ T cells from PBMCs cultured with HCoV-229E spike peptides, taken after COVID-19 vaccination. DNA of the CDR3: TGTGCCAGCAGTGTTCGAGGGTACGGGGTCCGCGGGGATACGCAGTATTTT. Its translation is CASSVRGYGVRGDTQYF.